These 5 T cell receptor beta chains share one sample of origin, sequenced in a study of human T cells and chemical hapten exposure. Regarding time point: patch test 1, 2 weeks after DPC sensitization. Sample treatment: therapeutic diphenylcyclopropenone sensitization with weekly scalp DPC. Unfractionated whole blood yielded total RNA. TCRdb analysed the RACE reads with MiXCR anew, one entry per CDR3 protein. Of about 35,000 distinct CDR3 sequences listed, 5% to 7% are singletons. The specimen comprised whole blood, sampled in connection with sensitization to the hapten diphenylcyclopropenone (DPC). These receptors were collected from a woman in her 30s with alopecia areata. Some clones in this sample may be carry-over from other donors' samples.

In this sample, this clonotype turned up a few times. The chain uses TRBV6-2 or TRBV6-3 and TRBJ2-1; 7 bases agree with TRBD1. Germline V lookup: CDR1 MNHEY, CDR2 SVGEGT. The CDR3 contains 15 residues. V shed 5 bases and J 6 bases; nucleotides not matched to a gene: 10. Written as DNA, the CDR3 is TGTGCCAGCAGTCAGCCGGGACAGATGAGCAATGAGCAGTTCTTC. Protein: CASSQPGQMSNEQFF.

This clonotype came up many times. V usage is TRBV4-1 and J usage is TRBJ2-7, with 10 bases aligning to TRBD2. After removal of 0 bases from V and 1 base from J, the junction contained 6 bases not matched to a gene. CDR1 and CDR2 (germline): MGHRA, YSYEKL. CDR3 length equals 17 residues. CDR3 region: CASSQDPSGGASYEQYF. As DNA, the CDR3 is TGCGCCAGCAGCCAAGATCCGAGCGGGGGGGCTTCCTACGAGCAGTACTTC.

V is TRBV20-1 and J is TRBJ1-2, with D uncertain. There are 15 residues in the CDR3. The V end was cut by 0 bases, the J end by 6 bases, with 17 bases between. Looked up from germline, CDR1 is DFQATT and CDR2 is SNEGSKA (reference sequence). DNA of the CDR3: TGCAGTGCTAGAGATGGCCAGCCCTCTATAGATGGCTACACCTTC. Residues: CSARDGQPSIDGYTF.

The chain joins TRBV4-2 to TRBJ2-7; 13 bases match TRBD2. This CDR3 contains 17 residues. J gave up 3 bases and V 0 bases, and 5 bases lay outside the gene matches. Germline CDR1 LGHNA, CDR2 YNFKEQ. The CDR3 is CASSQDGTSGVFYEQYF. The CDR3 DNA reads as TGTGCCAGCAGCCAAGACGGGACTAGCGGGGTATTCTACGAGCAGTACTTC.

This clonotype was found a few times. This chain uses TRBV29-1 with TRBJ2-2, with 9 bases lining up with TRBD2. The CDR3 totals 15 residues. With 3 bases clipped from V and 1 base from J, the junction kept 3 bases outside the gene matches. In germline, CDR1 is SQVTM, CDR2 ANQGSEA. The CDR3 loop reads CSVEGAGGNTGELFF. CDR3 coding DNA: TGCAGCGTTGAGGGAGCGGGGGGGAACACCGGGGAGCTGTTTTTT.